This is a list of T cell receptor beta chains from one sample in a study of beta chain features in type 1 diabetes. Produced via immunoSEQ multiplex PCR; TCRdb's table is partial and in-frame only. Of over 300,000 clones listed, less than 9.5% are singletons. Sample: central memory CD4+ T cells from blood. These receptors were collected from a woman under 30 in good health. CDR3s include the opening cysteine and the closing phenylalanine or tryptophan. A D gene is named only where the DNA matches it firmly. Only part of the rows carry a size: once, few, many, or a class if the clone is expanded.

D gene,clone size,V gene,J gene,CDR3 DNA,CDR3 protein
.,.,TRBV28,TRBJ1-1,TGTGCCAGCAGTCCGCAGACTGAAGCTTTCTTT,CASSPQTEAFF
TRBD2,many,TRBV19,TRBJ2-3,TGTGCCAGTAGTACATTTGGGCGGGAGGATGGGCCAGATACGCAGTATTTT,CASSTFGREDGPDTQYF
.,few,TRBV5-1,TRBJ2-3,TGCGCCAGCAGCTTCGATGGGAGAACAGATACGCAGTATTTT,CASSFDGRTDTQYF
.,.,TRBV19,TRBJ2-1,TGTGCCAGTAGTAGAACGGACGGTCTGAATGAGCAGTTCTTC,CASSRTDGLNEQFF
.,.,TRBV27,TRBJ2-3,TGTGCCAGCAGTCCAGACTACACTAGCACAGATACGCAGTATTTT,CASSPDYTSTDTQYF
.,.,TRBV11-2,TRBJ2-1,TGTGCCAGCAGCCAAATCTATGAGCAGTTCTTC,CASSQIYEQFF
.,.,TRBV28,TRBJ2-1,TGTGCCAGCAGGGCATGGGGCGGTACAGGCGAGCAGTTCTTC,CASRAWGGTGEQFF
TRBD1,few,TRBV4-2,TRBJ2-7,TGTGCCAGCAGCCAAGGACCGACAGGGGGTTACGAGCAGTACTTC,CASSQGPTGGYEQYF
TRBD2,few,TRBV5-6,TRBJ2-5,TGTGCCAGCAGCTTACTTCTTCTCGGGACTAGCGGCGAGACCCAGTACTTC,CASSLLLLGTSGETQYF
.,.,TRBV28,TRBJ1-5,TGTGCCAGCAGTTCGCGGGTGGGGATCGCTCAGCCCCAGCATTTT,CASSSRVGIAQPQHF
.,.,TRBV7-3,TRBJ2-7,TGTGCCAGCAGCTTAAAGGGCAGACCGATCCTCTCCTACGAGCAGTACTTC,CASSLKGRPILSYEQYF
.,.,TRBV4-2,TRBJ2-7,TGTGCCAGCAGCTCGGAAGGTTCCTCGTACTTC,CASSSEGSSYF
TRBD2,few,TRBV4-2,TRBJ2-3,TGTGCCAGCAGCCACTCGGGACTAGCGACAGATACGCAGTATTTT,CASSHSGLATDTQYF
TRBD1,.,TRBV11-2,TRBJ2-6,TGTGCCAGCAGCTTTACTACAGGGGCTGGGGCCAACGTCCTGACTTTC,CASSFTTGAGANVLTF
.,.,TRBV29-1,TRBJ1-2,TGCAGCGTTGGTACAGGGATGGGTGGCTACACCTTC,CSVGTGMGGYTF
TRBD1,many,TRBV28,TRBJ2-1,TGTGCCAGCAGTTACCCTGGGACAGGGTTGAATGAGCAGTTCTTC,CASSYPGTGLNEQFF
TRBD2,few,TRBV18,TRBJ2-2,TGTGCCAGCTCACCCCCGGGACTAGCGGGAAACACCGGGGAGCTGTTTTTT,CASSPPGLAGNTGELFF
TRBD2,few,TRBV7-9,TRBJ2-7,TGTGCCAGCCGACCTAGCGGTATGGACGAGCAGTACTTC,CASRPSGMDEQYF
.,many,TRBV28,TRBJ2-7,TGTGCCAGCAGCGTCATAACACTGCCCCGCGGCCCCGAGCAGTACTTC,CASSVITLPRGPEQYF
TRBD2,few,TRBV14,TRBJ2-7,TGTGCCAGCAGCTTTGGACTAGCGGGGAGAAACGAGCAGTACTTC,CASSFGLAGRNEQYF
.,.,TRBV9,TRBJ1-2,TGTGCCATCCAGGGTAACTATGGCTACACCTTC,CAIQGNYGYTF
.,.,TRBV7-2,TRBJ2-2,TGTGCCAGCAGCCCTTTCCCTAGACAGGAATCGGCCGGGGAGCTGTTTTTT,CASSPFPRQESAGELFF
TRBD1,many,TRBV7-2,TRBJ2-5,TGTGCCAGCAGCCACGGACAGGGGCGGGAGACCCAGTACTTC,CASSHGQGRETQYF
.,.,TRBV15,TRBJ2-7,TGTGCCACCAGCAGGCGGACACCACCCTACGAGCAGTACTTC,CATSRRTPPYEQYF
.,few,TRBV18,TRBJ2-4,TGTGCCAGCTCACCACCCTTTCCGGGACTGAAGTACTTC,CASSPPFPGLKYF
.,.,TRBV7-3,TRBJ2-3,TGTGCCAGCAGCTTAGCTCCCGGGGTCACAGATACGCAGTATTTT,CASSLAPGVTDTQYF
TRBD2,.,TRBV7-9,TRBJ2-1,TGTGCCAGCAGCTGGGGACTAGCGGGAGGCAATGAGCAGTTCTTC,CASSWGLAGGNEQFF
TRBD2,few,TRBV2,TRBJ2-5,TGTGCCAGCAGTGAGGTCGGACTAGCCGCTATAGACTTC,CASSEVGLAAIDF
TRBD2,.,TRBV19,TRBJ2-2,TGTGCCAGTAGTATAGGACTAGCGGCAAACACCGGGGAGCTGTTTTTT,CASSIGLAANTGELFF
TRBD2,.,TRBV6-6,TRBJ2-3,TGTGCCAGCAGTTTTGGCGGGAGGGTCGGCACCGATACGCAGTATTTT,CASSFGGRVGTDTQYF
.,few,TRBV28,TRBJ2-7,TGTGCCAGCAGTCTCAGCAGGGGGGTTACTTACGAGCAGTACTTC,CASSLSRGVTYEQYF
.,few,TRBV28,TRBJ1-1,TGTGCCACCTGTCAGGGTAAGGGTGAAGCTTTCTTT,CATCQGKGEAFF
TRBD2,.,TRBV5-4,TRBJ2-1,TGTGCCAGCAGCTTAGGGACTAGCGGGAGAGTAAATGAGCAGTTCTTC,CASSLGTSGRVNEQFF
.,.,TRBV7-2,TRBJ2-5,TGTGCCAGCAGCTTGCGGACAGCCGAAGAGACCCAGTACTTC,CASSLRTAEETQYF
TRBD2,.,TRBV5-4,TRBJ2-7,TGTGCCAGCAGCCAGGGGCGACTAGCGGGAGGATACAACGAGCAGTACTTC,CASSQGRLAGGYNEQYF
.,.,TRBV15,TRBJ2-1,TGTGCCACCAGCAGCCACTCCAGAGACAATGAGCAGTTCTTC,CATSSHSRDNEQFF
.,few,TRBV5-1,TRBJ2-2,TGCGCCAGCAGCTTACTACAGGCCTCGGGGTGGACCGGGGAGCTGTTTTTT,CASSLLQASGWTGELFF
TRBD1,.,TRBV27,TRBJ2-1,TGTGCCAGCAGTGCGGGACAGGGTACCTACAATGAGCAGTTCTTC,CASSAGQGTYNEQFF
.,few,TRBV9,TRBJ2-5,TGTGCCAGCAGCGTAAGCCCCCGAGGGCAAGAGACCCAGTACTTC,CASSVSPRGQETQYF
.,.,TRBV11-3,TRBJ2-3,TGTGCCAGCAGCTCTGAGGCAGATACGCAGTATTTT,CASSSEADTQYF
.,many,TRBV14,TRBJ2-3,TGTGCCAGCAGCGGACGACCGGGACCAGAGAGCACAGATACGCAGTATTTT,CASSGRPGPESTDTQYF
TRBD2,.,TRBV6-5,TRBJ2-7,TGTGCCAGCAGTTACTCCGGCGGGAGGGCCGAAGAGCAGTACTTC,CASSYSGGRAEEQYF
.,.,TRBV6-1,TRBJ1-1,TGTGCCAGCAGAAGTTTGGACAAGAACACTGAAGCTTTCTTT,CASRSLDKNTEAFF
TRBD2,.,TRBV7-8,TRBJ2-1,TGTGCCAGCAGCTTAGCGCGTCTAGCGGGAGAGAGCTCCTACAATGAGCAGTTCTTC,CASSLARLAGESSYNEQFF
TRBD1,few,TRBV6-5,TRBJ2-2,TGTGCCAGCAGTTACTCAGGGACAGGGGATACCGGGGAGCTGTTTTTT,CASSYSGTGDTGELFF
.,.,TRBV25-1,TRBJ2-3,TGTGCCAGCAGTGATACGGTATTGGGTTTAGGCACAGATACGCAGTATTTT,CASSDTVLGLGTDTQYF
.,few,TRBV19,TRBJ2-6,TGTGCCAGTTTAGGGCCGGCCTCTGGGGCCAACGTCCTGACTTTC,CASLGPASGANVLTF
TRBD1,few,TRBV7-6,TRBJ2-3,TGTGCCAGCAGCTTAGTACCGGGACAGGGTACAGATACGCAGTATTTT,CASSLVPGQGTDTQYF
.,many,TRBV30,TRBJ2-3,TGTGCCTGGAGTGAGAAGCGGACTAGCACAGATACGCAGTATTTT,CAWSEKRTSTDTQYF
TRBD1,many,TRBV5-6,TRBJ2-7,TGTGCCAGCAGCTACGGACAGGGGGTTGGCGAGCAGTACTTC,CASSYGQGVGEQYF
TRBD1,few,TRBV5-4,TRBJ2-2,TGTGCCAGCAGCTTAAAGACAGGGGGGGAGGAGCTGTTTTTT,CASSLKTGGEELFF
TRBD1,many,TRBV7-3,TRBJ2-5,TGTGCCAGCAGCCCGACAGGGGCCCAAGAGACCCAGTACTTC,CASSPTGAQETQYF
.,.,TRBV29-1,TRBJ1-3,TGCAGCGTTAGGCCCTCTGGAAACACCATATATTTT,CSVRPSGNTIYF
TRBD2,few,TRBV2,TRBJ2-1,TGTGCCAGCAGTCGCCCGGGTAGCGGGAGTAGTAATGAGCAGTTCTTC,CASSRPGSGSSNEQFF
TRBD2,.,TRBV13,TRBJ2-5,TGTGCCAGCAGCTTAGGCCGGGGGACTAGCGAGACGATGGCCCAGTACTTC,CASSLGRGTSETMAQYF
TRBD1,.,TRBV7-9,TRBJ1-4,TGTGCCAGCAGCCCCGGACAGGTGGTTGAAAAACTGTTTTTT,CASSPGQVVEKLFF
.,few,TRBV4-2,TRBJ1-1,TGTGCCAGCAGCTTGGCCGGCCTGGGCGGACTTGAAGCTTTCTTT,CASSLAGLGGLEAFF